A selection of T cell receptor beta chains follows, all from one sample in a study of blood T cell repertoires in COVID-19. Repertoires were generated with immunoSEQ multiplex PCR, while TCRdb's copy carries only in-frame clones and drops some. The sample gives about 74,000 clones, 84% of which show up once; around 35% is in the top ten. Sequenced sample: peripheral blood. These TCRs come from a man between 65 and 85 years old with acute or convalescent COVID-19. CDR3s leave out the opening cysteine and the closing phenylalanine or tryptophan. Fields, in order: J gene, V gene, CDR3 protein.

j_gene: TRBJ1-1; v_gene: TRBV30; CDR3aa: AWSVGTGLTEAF
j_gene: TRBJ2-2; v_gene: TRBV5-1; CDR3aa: ASKPGTGNTGELF
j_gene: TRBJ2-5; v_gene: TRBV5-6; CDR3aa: ASSPPPGTSGRFLETQY
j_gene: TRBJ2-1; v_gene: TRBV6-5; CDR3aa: ASSYLLAGGPNEQF
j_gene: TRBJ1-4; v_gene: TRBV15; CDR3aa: ATSNSGQGFWEKLF
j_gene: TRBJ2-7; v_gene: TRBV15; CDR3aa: ATSREELSSYEQY
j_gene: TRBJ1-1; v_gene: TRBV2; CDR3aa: ASSEGQRRPEAF
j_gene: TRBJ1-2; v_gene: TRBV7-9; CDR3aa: ASSLGTGVFYYGYT
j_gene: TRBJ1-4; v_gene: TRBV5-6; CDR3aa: ASSKRQGTSEKLF
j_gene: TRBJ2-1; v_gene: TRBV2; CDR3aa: ASSDLRDRVGNEQF
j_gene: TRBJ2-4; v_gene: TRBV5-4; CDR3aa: ASSVGHFQY
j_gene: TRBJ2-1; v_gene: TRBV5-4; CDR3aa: ASSSGQGYNEQF
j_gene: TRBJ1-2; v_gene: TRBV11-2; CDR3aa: ASSLGTGYGYT
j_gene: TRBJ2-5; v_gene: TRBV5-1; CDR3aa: ASSDGGGGKETQY
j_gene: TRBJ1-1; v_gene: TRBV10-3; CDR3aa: ATRDRVDTEAF
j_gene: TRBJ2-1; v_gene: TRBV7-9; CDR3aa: ASRTPFRSHRGNEQF
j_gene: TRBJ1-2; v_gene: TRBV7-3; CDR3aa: ASSPGQGSRGYT
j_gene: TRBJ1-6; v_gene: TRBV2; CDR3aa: ASSDDGVYNSPLH
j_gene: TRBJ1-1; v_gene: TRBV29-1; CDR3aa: SANRDRGGTEAF
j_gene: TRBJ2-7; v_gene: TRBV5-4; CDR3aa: ASSAGQGPGEQY
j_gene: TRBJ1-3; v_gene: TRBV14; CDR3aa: ASSPAGNTIY
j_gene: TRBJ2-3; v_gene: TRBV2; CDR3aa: ATVITDTQY
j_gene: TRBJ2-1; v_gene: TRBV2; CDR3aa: ASRPGTLTYNEQF
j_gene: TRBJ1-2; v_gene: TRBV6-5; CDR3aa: ASRHDRDYGYT
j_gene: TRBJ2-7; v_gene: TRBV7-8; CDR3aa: ASSPQGSEQY
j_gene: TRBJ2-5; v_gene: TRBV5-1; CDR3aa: ATSRGTAKETQY
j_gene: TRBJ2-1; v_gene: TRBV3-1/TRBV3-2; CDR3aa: ASTPFRDYNEQF
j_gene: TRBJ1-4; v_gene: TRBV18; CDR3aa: ASSLESAVNEKLF
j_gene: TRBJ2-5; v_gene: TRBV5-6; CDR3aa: ASSPLGQSRAQY
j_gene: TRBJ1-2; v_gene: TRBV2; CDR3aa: ASSEGVGGGRGYT
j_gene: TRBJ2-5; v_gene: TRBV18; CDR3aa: ASSPFQTSGEETQY
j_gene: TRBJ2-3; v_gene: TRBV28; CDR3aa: ASYPGREADTQY